These 32 T cell receptor beta chains share one sample of origin, sequenced in a study of cytomegalovirus exposure and HLA in healthy donors. Using immunoSEQ multiplex PCR, the repertoire was profiled, and TCRdb retains in-frame clones only, with some absent. The sample holds about 140,000 clones, almost 85% seen once. Sequencing was performed on PBMCs. The source is a woman aged 25-40 years in good health and CMV-seronegative.

The chain links TRBV5-6 to TRBJ1-2; D perhaps matches TRBD1 (6 bases). CDR3 length equals 15 residues. The V and J ends lost 2 bases and 3 bases respectively, with 14 bases between them. The germline CDR1 and CDR2 sequences are SGHDT and YYEEEE. The CDR3 region has the DNA TGTGCCAGCAGCTTCACCCGACAGGACTACTATGGCTACACCTTC. Translated, it gives CASSFTRQDYYGYTF. The full variable domain, completed using reference TRBV5-6 and TRBJ1-2, is DAGVTQSPTHLIKTRGQQVTLRCSPKSGHDTVSWYQQALGQGPQFIFQYYEEEERQRGNFPDRFSGHQFPNYSSELNVNALLLGDSALYLCASSFTRQDYYGYTFGSGTRLTVV.

V and J are TRBV7-6 and TRBJ2-2; TRBD1 agrees at 9 bases. V lost 5 bases, J lost 1 base, and 17 bases stayed unmatched. The germline gives CDR1 SGHVS, CDR2 FNYEAQ. The CDR3 has 20 amino acids. CDR3: CASSRTGDIYLAGNTGELFF. CDR3 DNA sequence: TGTGCCAGCAGCCGGACAGGGGACATATATCTCGCGGGGAACACCGGGGAGCTGTTTTTT.

As for this clone: At one of its ends the junction is not consistent with the germline gene, which may arise from a read error. This chain joins TRBV7-7 and TRBJ1-3, with D possibly matching TRBD1 (5 bases). CDR3 size: 14 residues. In germline, CDR1 is SSHAT, CDR2 FNYEAQ (reference sequence). Here the CDR3 reads CASSPGTGGNTIYF. CDR3 nucleotides: TGTGCTAGCAGCCCAGGGACTGGTGGAAACACCATATATTTT.

This clone has more than one count but fewer than ten. The chain is built from TRBV27 and TRBJ1-2; 10 nucleotides align to TRBD1. CDR3 length equals 14 residues. CDR1 is MNHEY, CDR2 SMNVEV, per germline (reference sequence). The junction had 3 bases not matched to a gene; V was cut back by 6 bases and J by 2 bases. CDR3 protein: CASRPTGGNYGYTF. The CDR3 nucleotides are TGTGCCAGCAGACCGACAGGGGGCAACTATGGCTACACCTTC.

The chain combines TRBV7-9 with TRBJ1-1; no reliable D call. This CDR3 contains 11 residues. The germline V and J ends were trimmed by 5 bases and 5 bases, with 6 bases remaining between them. Per the germline V gene, CDR1 is SEHNR and CDR2 is FQNEAQ (reference sequence). The CDR3 is CASSPGTEAFF. CDR3 in DNA: TGTGCCAGCAGCCCCGGGACTGAAGCTTTCTTT.

The J gene is TRBJ2-6, the V gene TRBV2; weak D call: TRBD1 (5 bases). Germline CDR1 and CDR2: SNHLY and FYNNEI. Trimming left V 7 bases short and J 2 bases short, with 12 bases between. The CDR3 runs 15 residues. The CDR3 DNA reads TGTGCCAGCACTCTGGAAGGGGCTGGGGCCAACGTCCTGACTTTC. It encodes CASTLEGAGANVLTF. Using reference TRBV2 and TRBJ2-6 for the parts outside the CDR3, the full variable domain is EPEVTQTPSHQVTQMGQEVILRCVPISNHLYFYWYRQILGQKVEFLVSFYNNEISEKSEIFDDQFSVERPDGSNFTLKIRSTKLEDSAMYFCASTLEGAGANVLTFGAGSRLTVL.

The chain has TRBV5-1 and TRBJ2-1; D may be TRBD2 (5 bases). CDR1 SGHRS and CDR2 YFSETQ come from the germline V gene. Trimming shortened V by 5 bases and J by 6 bases, and 18 bases separated the two germline ends. The CDR3 is made up of 15 amino acids. The CDR3 DNA reads as TGCGCCAGCAGTTCAGTCCCGGGGTCCGGCAATGAGCAGTTCTTC. This codes for CASSSVPGSGNEQFF.

The V gene is TRBV5-6, the J gene TRBJ1-5, with 7 positions matching TRBD1. Germline V lookup: CDR1 SGHDT, CDR2 YYEEEE. There are 15 residues in the CDR3. V dropped 4 bases and J dropped 7; count of bases not matched to a gene: 11. The CDR3 coding sequence is TGTGCCAGCAGCCGACAGGGTGTTTTTCTGCAGCCCCAGCATTTT. It yields the protein CASSRQGVFLQPQHF.

The CDR3 reads CASSVWGGGETQYF. Here the CDR3 DNA reads TGTGCCAGCAGCGTATGGGGGGGTGGGGAGACCCAGTACTTC. This chain uses TRBV9 with TRBJ2-5, with TRBD2 matching 7 bases. The CDR3 totals 14 residues. The ends lost 1 base at V and 5 bases at J; junction bases unmatched: 5. Per the germline V gene, CDR1 is SGDLS and CDR2 is YYNGEE.

The chain recombines TRBV5-1 with TRBJ1-2; 8 bases fit TRBD1. Germline loops: CDR1 SGHRS, CDR2 YFSETQ. The ends lost 0 bases at V and 4 bases at J; junction bases unmatched: 8. This CDR3 is built from 16 residues. In DNA form, the CDR3 reads TGCGCCAGCAGCTTGGACGGGACAGGACTATTCTATGGCTACACCTTC. Translating it yields CASSLDGTGLFYGYTF.

V usage is TRBV6-4 and J usage is TRBJ1-1, with no clear D. Germline CDR1 reads MRHNA; CDR2 reads SNTAGT. This CDR3 region has 14 residues. V shed 4 bases and J shed 1 base, with 10 bases lying between them. The CDR3 nucleotides are TGTGCCAGCAGTGCGACAAGATCGAACACTGAAGCTTTCTTT. Its protein is CASSATRSNTEAFF.

The chain combines TRBV21-1 with TRBJ1-2; TRBD1, the table's D call, lacks a check against the DNA. TRBV21-1 constitutes a pseudogene. This CDR3 region has 14 residues. The CDR3 nucleotides read TGTGCCAGCAGCAAAGATGGACAGGGGGCGAGCTACACCTTC. Translating gives CASSKDGQGASYTF.

The count of this clone is one. The chain uses TRBV29-1 and TRBJ2-7, with D perhaps matching TRBD1 (7 bases). V was cut by 0 bases and J by 3 bases, with 15 bases left in between. From germline, CDR1 is SQVTM and CDR2 ANQGSEA. The CDR3 extends over 15 amino acids. This chain's CDR3 is CSVEERQGGDYEQYF. CDR3 coding DNA: TGCAGCGTTGAAGAGCGGCAGGGGGGAGACTACGAGCAGTACTTC.

The chain uses TRBV9 and TRBJ2-1, with D possibly matching TRBD1 (6 bases). Per germline, CDR1 SGDLS and CDR2 YYNGEE. CDR3 size: 14 residues. V was shortened by 4 bases and J by 10 bases, with 18 bases between the two germline ends. The CDR3, as DNA: TGTGCCAGCAGCCAGGGGACCGCAAGCCCCGAGCAGTTCTTC. Its protein product is CASSQGTASPEQFF.

The V gene is TRBV5-1, the J gene TRBJ2-7, with 7 bases identical to TRBD2. The trim removed 4 bases at V and 3 bases at J, leaving 10 bases unmatched. The CDR3 spans 15 residues. Per the germline V gene, CDR1 is SGHRS and CDR2 is YFSETQ. The CDR3 DNA sequence: TGCGCCAGCAGCCTTGCGGCGGGGGTCCACTACGAGCAGTACTTC. Amino acids: CASSLAAGVHYEQYF.

This clone was detected only once. This chain links TRBV19 with TRBJ2-5; 8 bases align to TRBD1. With 3 bases clipped from V and 2 bases from J, the junction kept 5 bases outside the gene matches. Germline V gene lookup returns CDR1 LNHDA and CDR2 SQIVND (reference sequence). CDR3 size: 15 residues. In DNA form, the CDR3 reads TGTGCCAGTAGTATCTGGGGACAGGCACAAGAGACCCAGTACTTC. Encoded protein: CASSIWGQAQETQYF.

The chain joins TRBV10-3 to TRBJ2-1; a possible D gene is TRBD1 (6 bases). Between the trimmed V and J ends, which lost 0 bases and 3 bases, there was a span of 12 bases. This CDR3 comprises 16 residues. Germline lookup yields CDR1 ENHRY and CDR2 SYGVKD. CDR3 protein: CAISESPNRDYNEQFF. CDR3 nucleotides: TGTGCCATCAGTGAGTCTCCAAACAGGGACTACAATGAGCAGTTCTTC.

The chain couples TRBV28 to TRBJ2-7, with D unresolved. Germline V gene lookup returns CDR1 MDHEN and CDR2 SYDVKM. This CDR3 region has 11 residues. Trimming stripped 7 bases from V and 0 bases from J, with 4 bases between. In DNA form, the CDR3 reads TGTGCCAGCACAGACTCCTACGAGCAGTACTTC. Translated: CASTDSYEQYF.

In regard to this clone: This sample also contains other DNA sequences that code for the same CDR3. The chain joins TRBV18 to TRBJ2-7, with TRBD1 matching over 7 bases. Trimming at V came to 2 bases and at J to 3 bases, leaving 7 bases not matched to a gene. Germline V lookup: CDR1 KGHSH, CDR2 LQKENI. There are 15 residues in the CDR3. The CDR3 here is CASSPAGTVIYEQYF. In DNA, the CDR3 is TGTGCCAGCTCACCAGCCGGGACAGTGATCTACGAGCAGTACTTC.

The chain employs TRBV6-5 and TRBJ1-6, with D perhaps TRBD1 (6 bases). The V end was cut by 5 bases, the J end by 6 bases, with 14 bases between. In germline, CDR1 is MNHEY, CDR2 SVGAGI. CDR3 length equals 15 residues. CDR3 residues: CASSRPGTTNSPLHF. CDR3 bases: TGTGCCAGCAGTCGTCCCGGGACAACTAATTCACCCCTCCACTTT.

This chain uses TRBV7-9 with TRBJ1-6; D is unresolved. The CDR3 extends over 11 amino acids. V was shortened by 8 bases and J by 14 bases, with 13 bases between the two germline ends. Germline CDR1 SEHNR, CDR2 FQNEAQ (reference sequence). CDR3 residues: CASGDFQTLHF. For the CDR3, the DNA is TGTGCCAGCGGAGACTTTCAGACCCTCCACTTT.

This chain joins TRBV19 and TRBJ1-2; D might be TRBD1 (5 bases). Germline assignment: CDR1 LNHDA and CDR2 SQIVND (reference sequence). The CDR3 consists of 13 residues. Trimming cost V 5 bases and J 4 bases, with 11 bases left between them. In DNA form, the CDR3 reads TGTGCCAGTAGTCGGACAACCACCTATGGCTACACCTTC. Amino acids: CASSRTTTYGYTF.

The chain carries TRBV25-1 and TRBJ2-7; maybe TRBD2 (7 bases). The CDR3 is made up of 15 amino acids. Trimming pared 1 base from V and 4 bases from J, leaving 14 bases between. The germline V gene has CDR1 MGHDK and CDR2 SYGVNS. As DNA, the CDR3 is TGTGCCAGCAGTGAATCGTCGGCGGGGGCTTACGAGCAGTACTTC. Translating gives CASSESSAGAYEQYF.

This chain connects TRBV5-4 to TRBJ1-4; TRBD1 might be the D (5 bases). Germline loops: CDR1 SGHNT, CDR2 YYREEE (reference sequence). V was pared by 0 bases and J by 8 bases, with 11 bases between. This CDR3 has 14 residues. CDR3: CASSLEPRGEKLFF. CDR3 bases: TGTGCCAGCAGCTTGGAACCGCGGGGGGAAAAACTGTTTTTT. The complete variable domain, with remaining parts taken from reference TRBV5-4 and TRBJ1-4, reads ETGVTQSPTHLIKTRGQQVTLRCSSQSGHNTVSWYQQALGQGPQFIFQYYREEENGRGNFPPRFSGLQFPNYSSELNVNALELDDSALYLCASSLEPRGEKLFFGSGTQLSVL.

V gene TRBV7-2 combines with J gene TRBJ1-3; weak D call: TRBD1 (6 bases). CDR1 SGHTA and CDR2 FQGNSA come from the germline V gene. Trimming took off 6 bases at V and 0 bases at J, with 12 bases between the two ends. CDR3 length: 15 residues. The CDR3 DNA reads TGTGCCAGCAGTAATACCAGGGGCTCTGGAAACACCATATATTTT. It encodes CASSNTRGSGNTIYF.

This clone has more than one count but fewer than ten. This chain links TRBV6-1 with TRBJ2-2; D possibly corresponds to TRBD1 (5 bases). V lost 6 bases and J 5 bases, leaving 13 bases between the germline ends. Germline V CDR1 and CDR2: MNHNS, SASEGT. The CDR3 is 14 amino acids. The CDR3 is CASRRQGRTGELFF. The DNA of the CDR3 is TGTGCCAGCAGGCGGCAGGGAAGGACCGGGGAGCTGTTTTTT.

This rearrangement joins TRBV19 to TRBJ2-3, with a possible D match to TRBD2 (5 bases). This CDR3 is built from 15 residues. Germline assignment: CDR1 LNHDA and CDR2 SQIVND (reference sequence). V was pared by 10 bases and J by 2 bases, with 19 bases between. CDR3 loop: CATRPGSFLTDTQYF. The CDR3 DNA follows: TGTGCCACCCGCCCTGGGAGTTTCCTCACAGATACGCAGTATTTT.

The sample holds a few counts of this clone. The chain joins TRBV9 to TRBJ2-2; possible D gene TRBD1, 6 bases. With 4 bases removed from V and 2 bases from J, the gap between germline ends came to 18 bases. The CDR3 contains 17 residues. From germline, CDR1 is SGDLS and CDR2 YYNGEE. For the CDR3, the DNA is TGTGCCAGCAGCCTCACACAGGGACGCCGAAACACCGGGGAGCTGTTTTTT. Encoded protein: CASSLTQGRRNTGELFF.

This clone came up a few times. J is TRBJ2-2 and V is TRBV9; 7 bases map to TRBD1. Germline V gene data show CDR1 as SGDLS and CDR2 as YYNGEE. This CDR3 contains 15 residues. V lost 0 bases and J lost 5; bases outside the gene matches: 4. CDR3 nucleotides: TGTGCCAGCAGCGTAGTGGACAGGACGACCGGGGAGCTGTTTTTT. Translation: CASSVVDRTTGELFF.

V is TRBV5-6 and J is TRBJ2-7, with D perhaps TRBD2 (5 bases). Looked up from germline, CDR1 is SGHDT and CDR2 is YYEEEE. The CDR3 covers 15 residues. Trimming shortened V by 4 bases and J by 3 bases, and 17 bases separated the two germline ends. The DNA of the CDR3 is TGTGCCAGCAGCGCCGACCTGGGCAGCGGCTACGAGCAGTACTTC. Its protein product is CASSADLGSGYEQYF. The whole variable domain, filled in from reference TRBV5-6 and TRBJ2-7, reads DAGVTQSPTHLIKTRGQQVTLRCSPKSGHDTVSWYQQALGQGPQFIFQYYEEEERQRGNFPDRFSGHQFPNYSSELNVNALLLGDSALYLCASSADLGSGYEQYFGPGTRLTVT.

The chain is built from TRBV5-1 and TRBJ2-7; 10 bases are shared with TRBD1. CDR3 size: 14 residues. CDR1 and CDR2 (germline): SGHRS, YFSETQ. The J segment lost 2 bases and the V segment lost 4 bases, leaving 3 bases of the junction unmatched. The CDR3 DNA is TGCGCCAGCAGCAAGGGACAGGGGCCCTACGAGCAGTACTTC. It specifies CASSKGQGPYEQYF.

The CDR3 here is CAWRGGRGHRDGYTF. The CDR3 nucleotides read TGTGCCTGGAGGGGTGGCAGGGGTCATCGAGATGGCTACACCTTC. The rearrangement joins TRBV30 to TRBJ1-2; a weak D match, TRBD1 (6 bases). The CDR3 spans 15 residues. Germline CDR1 is GTSNPN and CDR2 is SVGIG (reference sequence). The ends were cut back, 3 bases at V and 6 bases at J, with 20 bases in the middle.